These 3 T cell receptor beta chains originate from one sample sequenced in a study of cytomegalovirus exposure and HLA in healthy donors. PCR involved 60 Vbeta and 13 Jbeta primers. The protocol was immunoSEQ multiplex PCR, while the TCRdb copy is restricted to in-frame clones and leaves out a portion. Altogether about 190,000 clones are present, almost 80% being singletons, with the ten largest covering over 1.5%. The sample taken for sequencing was PBMCs. These receptors came from a woman aged 18-30 years in good health and CMV-seronegative.

The CDR3 protein is CASSEVVGYNEQFF. In DNA, the CDR3 is TGTGCCAGCAGTGAAGTAGTCGGGTACAATGAGCAGTTCTTC. The chain is built from TRBV6-1 and TRBJ2-1; D call uncertain. The length of the CDR3 is 14 residues. Per germline, CDR1 MNHNS and CDR2 SASEGT. V shed 1 base and J shed 4 bases, with 8 bases lying between them.

This chain uses TRBV6-5 with TRBJ2-7; 11 positions match TRBD1. The V gene's germline CDR1 is MNHEY and CDR2 SVGAGI. V trimming: 3 bases; J trimming: 5 bases; junction bases outside the gene matches: 3. The CDR3 is 14 amino acids. Written as DNA, the CDR3 is TGTGCCAGCAGTTATGGACAGGGGGCCGACGAGCAGTACTTC. Encoded protein: CASSYGQGADEQYF.

The chain combines TRBV5-1 with TRBJ2-2; D is perhaps TRBD2 (5 bases). The germline V gene has CDR1 SGHRS and CDR2 YFSETQ. The CDR3 length is 15 residues. The germline V and J ends were trimmed by 7 bases and 4 bases, with 17 bases remaining between them. CDR3: CASGPGVTSTGELFF. The CDR3 DNA reads as TGCGCCAGCGGGCCCGGGGTCACAAGCACCGGGGAGCTGTTTTTT.